This T cell receptor beta chain was observed in a study of blood T cell repertoires in COVID-19. Study background: COVID-19 samples, acute and convalescent, were from the United States, Italy and Spain. The analysed material was cDNA or gDNA that came from T cells, B-cell-depleted T cells, or PBMCs.

In the original processing: Amplified reference gene primers provided the basis for estimating nucleated cell counts. Clones were read by immunoSEQ multiplex PCR, and TCRdb kept only the in-frame ones, dropping some. The V and J calls and the clone size are those of that table, but D and trimming were determined from the DNA. The sample has roughly 35,000 clones; around four fifths are singletons. CDR1 is MGHRA and CDR2 is YSYEKL in the germline V gene. Trimming took 1 base from V and 5 from J; bases not matched to a gene: 7. CDR3 size: 16 residues. The specimen sequenced was peripheral blood. The sequence was obtained from a man older than 75 with acute or convalescent COVID-19. The chain uses TRBV4-1 and TRBJ1-4; 7 bases align to TRBD1. CDR3 in DNA: TGCGCCAGCAGCCAAGTTAGGGGGCTGTCCAATGAAAAACTGTTTTTT. Protein sequence: CASSQVRGLSNEKLFF.